The clone carrying this T cell receptor (beta chain) has just a few counts. The target antigen is unknown. The entry originates in a study of blood T cells in healthy people across ages. Points from the study as a whole: Researchers deemed the diversity estimates from one million T cells underestimates.

Next came a second PCR, run for about 6 to 12 cycles, which used a sample-barcoded 5' primer along with a J-beta primer mix. All samples yielded 2.5 million or more CDR3-containing paired-end reads. Each CDR3 protein is one row after TCRdb ran MiXCR on the 5' RACE reads. Of approximately 760,000 distinct CDR3 sequences in the sample, around a quarter are singletons; the top ten hold roughly 9%. The CDR3 has 14 residues. V lost 0 bases and J 9 bases, leaving 14 bases between the germline ends. Germline CDR1 MNHEY, CDR2 SMNVEV (reference sequence). These same records also appear under a second study, on T cells of mothers and their children. That work contributes: The study sampled a few healthy Caucasian mothers and their six children. Reads recorded for TCR beta CDR3 numbered over 9 million per mother and several million per child.

This TCR was sampled from a boy between 10 and 17 years old in good health. The gene calls are TRBV27 and TRBJ1-1; the D is unclear. The sequencing sample was made of blood. The CDR3: CASSLSRAGSQAFF. DNA of the CDR3: TGTGCCAGCAGTTTATCGAGGGCCGGATCTCAAGCTTTCTTT.